This T cell receptor beta chain is drawn from a study of blood T cell repertoires in COVID-19. The germline gives CDR1 SGHNT, CDR2 YYREEE (reference sequence). The CDR3 length is 14 residues. The junction had 4 bases not matched to a gene; V was cut back by 4 bases and J by 3 bases. The table came from immunoSEQ multiplex PCR; TCRdb's copy has only in-frame clones and leaves some out. The table shows approximately 25,000 clones, with about four fifths occurring only once. The sequence derives from a man aged 50 or older with COVID-19, enrolled during active disease. V usage is TRBV5-4 and J usage is TRBJ2-7, with TRBD1 matching 10 bases. Sequenced: peripheral blood. This CDR3 reads CASSTGQGGYEQYF. For the CDR3, the DNA is TGTGCCAGCAGCACAGGACAGGGGGGCTACGAGCAGTACTTC.